Included here is one T cell receptor beta chain sequence, with context. This record comes from a study of control samples from healthy donors and cancer patients. Sequenced by immunoSEQ multiplex PCR; TCRdb stores in-frame clones only, minus some. Of some 130,000 clones in the sample, around 96% were seen once. CDR1 and CDR2 (germline): SGHNT, YENEEA. The CDR3 length is 16 residues. V lost 3 bases and J lost 4; bases outside the gene matches: 3. The sequence derives from a young man in good health. Specimen: blood. The rearrangement joins TRBV11-3 to TRBJ2-5; the match to TRBD2 covers 15 bases. CDR3 loop: CASSFGLAGGAETQYF. CDR3 DNA: TGTGCCAGCAGCTTCGGACTAGCGGGGGGGGCAGAGACCCAGTACTTC.